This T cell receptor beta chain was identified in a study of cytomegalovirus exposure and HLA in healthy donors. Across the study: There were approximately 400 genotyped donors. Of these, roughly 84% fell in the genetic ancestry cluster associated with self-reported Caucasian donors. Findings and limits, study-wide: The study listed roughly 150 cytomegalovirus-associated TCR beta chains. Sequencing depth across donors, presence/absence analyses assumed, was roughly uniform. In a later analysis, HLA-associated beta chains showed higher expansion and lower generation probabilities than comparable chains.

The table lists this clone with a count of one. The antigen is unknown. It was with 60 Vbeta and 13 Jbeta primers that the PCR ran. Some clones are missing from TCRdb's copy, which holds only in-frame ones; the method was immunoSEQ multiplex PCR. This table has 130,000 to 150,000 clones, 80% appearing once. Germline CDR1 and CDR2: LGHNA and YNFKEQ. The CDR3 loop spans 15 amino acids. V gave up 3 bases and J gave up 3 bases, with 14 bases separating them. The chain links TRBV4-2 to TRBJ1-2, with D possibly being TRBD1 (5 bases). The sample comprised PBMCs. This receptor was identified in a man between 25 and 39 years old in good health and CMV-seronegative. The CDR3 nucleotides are TGTGCCAGCAGCCATCCCGGGACTCCTGACTATGGCTACACCTTC. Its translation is CASSHPGTPDYGYTF.